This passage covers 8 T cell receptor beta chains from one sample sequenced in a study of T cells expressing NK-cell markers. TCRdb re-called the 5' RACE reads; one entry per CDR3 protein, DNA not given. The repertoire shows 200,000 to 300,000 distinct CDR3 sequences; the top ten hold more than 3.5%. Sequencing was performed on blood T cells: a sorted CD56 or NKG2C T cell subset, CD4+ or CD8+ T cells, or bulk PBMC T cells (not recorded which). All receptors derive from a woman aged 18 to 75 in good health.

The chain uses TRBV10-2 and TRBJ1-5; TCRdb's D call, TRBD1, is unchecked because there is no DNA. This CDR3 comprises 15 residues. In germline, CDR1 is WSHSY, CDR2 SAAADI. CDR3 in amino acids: CASSDRQGSRQPQHF.

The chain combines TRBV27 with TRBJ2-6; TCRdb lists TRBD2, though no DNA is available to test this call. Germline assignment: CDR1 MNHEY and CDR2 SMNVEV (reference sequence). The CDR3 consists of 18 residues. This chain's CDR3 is CASSPSSPLYSGANVLTF.

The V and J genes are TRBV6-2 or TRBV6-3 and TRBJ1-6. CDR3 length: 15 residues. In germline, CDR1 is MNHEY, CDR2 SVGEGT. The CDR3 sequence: CASSYSKTTSSPLHF.

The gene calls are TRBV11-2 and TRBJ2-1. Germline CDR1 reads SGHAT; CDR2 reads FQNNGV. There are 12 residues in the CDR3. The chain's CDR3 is CASSLEAGEQFF. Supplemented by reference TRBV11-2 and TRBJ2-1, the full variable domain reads EAGVAQSPRYKIIEKRQSVAFWCNPISGHATLYWYQQILGQGPKLLIQFQNNGVVDDSQLPKDRFSAERLKGVDSTLKIQPAKLEDSAVYLCASSLEAGEQFFGPGTRLTVL.

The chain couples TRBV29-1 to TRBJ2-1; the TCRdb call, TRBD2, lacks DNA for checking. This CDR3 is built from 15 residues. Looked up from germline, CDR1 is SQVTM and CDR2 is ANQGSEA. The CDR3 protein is CSALLADKIYNEQFF.

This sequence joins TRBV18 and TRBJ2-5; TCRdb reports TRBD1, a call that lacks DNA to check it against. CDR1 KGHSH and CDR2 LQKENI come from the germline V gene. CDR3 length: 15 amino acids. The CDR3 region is CASSQSLGTGETQYF. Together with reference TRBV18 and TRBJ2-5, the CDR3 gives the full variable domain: NAGVMQNPRHLVRRRGQEARLRCSPMKGHSHVYWYRQLPEEGLKFMVYLQKENIIDESGMPKERFSAEFPKEGPSILRIQQVVRGDSAAYFCASSQSLGTGETQYFGPGTRLLVL.

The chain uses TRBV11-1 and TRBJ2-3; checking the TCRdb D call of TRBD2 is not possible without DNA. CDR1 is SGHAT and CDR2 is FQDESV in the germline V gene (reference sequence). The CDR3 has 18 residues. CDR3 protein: CASLGGGIPSEVTDTQYF.

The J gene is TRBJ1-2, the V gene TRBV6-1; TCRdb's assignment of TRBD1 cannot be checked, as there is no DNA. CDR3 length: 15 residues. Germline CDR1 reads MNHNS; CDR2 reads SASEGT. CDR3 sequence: CASRVPTGSNNGYTF.